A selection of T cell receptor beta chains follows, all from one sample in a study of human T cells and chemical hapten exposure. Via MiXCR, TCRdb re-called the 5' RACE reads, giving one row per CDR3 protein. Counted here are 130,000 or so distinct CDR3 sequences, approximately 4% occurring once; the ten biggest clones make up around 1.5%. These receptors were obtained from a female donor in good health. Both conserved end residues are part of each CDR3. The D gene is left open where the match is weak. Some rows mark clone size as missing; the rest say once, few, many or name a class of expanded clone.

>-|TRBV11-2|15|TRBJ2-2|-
CASSPGRGSAGELFF
TGTGCCAGCAGCCCCGGAAGGGGGTCCGCCGGGGAGCTGTTTTTT
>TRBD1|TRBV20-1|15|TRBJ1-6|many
CSARGTGTANSPLHF
TGCAGTGCTAGAGGGACCGGGACAGCTAATTCACCCCTCCACTTT
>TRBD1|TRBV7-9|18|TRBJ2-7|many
CASSLARTGGVGSYEQYF
TGTGCCAGCAGCTTAGCAAGGACAGGGGGCGTTGGGTCCTACGAGCAGTACTTC
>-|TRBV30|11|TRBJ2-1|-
CAWGVDNEQFF
TGTGCCTGGGGAGTTGACAATGAGCAGTTCTTC
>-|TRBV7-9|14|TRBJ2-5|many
CASSQTSIQETQYF
TGTGCCAGCAGCCAAACTTCTATCCAAGAGACCCAGTACTTC
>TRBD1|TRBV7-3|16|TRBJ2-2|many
CASSSPTGGETGELFF
TGTGCCAGCAGCTCCCCGACAGGGGGGGAAACCGGGGAGCTGTTTTTT
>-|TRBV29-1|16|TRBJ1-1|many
CSVVSRPQSMNTEAFF
TGCAGCGTTGTGAGCAGGCCCCAGAGCATGAACACTGAAGCTTTCTTT
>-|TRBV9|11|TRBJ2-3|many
CASSASDTQYF
TGTGCCAGCAGCGCAAGTGATACGCAGTATTTT
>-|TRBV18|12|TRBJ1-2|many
CASSPDDYGYTF
TGTGCCAGCTCACCGGACGATTATGGCTACACCTTC
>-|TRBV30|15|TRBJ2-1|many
CAWSVRQGGVHEQFF
TGTGCCTGGAGTGTACGCCAGGGCGGGGTGCATGAGCAGTTCTTC
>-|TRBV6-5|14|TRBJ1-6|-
CASSYRESNSPLHF
TGTGCCAGCAGTTACCGGGAATCTAATTCACCCCTCCACTTT
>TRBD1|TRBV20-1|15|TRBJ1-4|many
CSASILGQGLEKLFF
TGCAGTGCTAGTATCCTCGGACAGGGCTTGGAAAAACTGTTTTTT
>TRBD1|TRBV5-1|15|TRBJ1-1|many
CASSRKDRGDTEAFF
TGCGCCAGCAGCCGAAAGGACAGGGGAGACACTGAAGCTTTCTTT
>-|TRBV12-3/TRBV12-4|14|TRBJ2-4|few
CASSFGQVKDIQYF
TGTGCCAGCAGTTTTGGCCAGGTCAAAGACATTCAGTACTTC
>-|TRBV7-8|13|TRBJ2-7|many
CASSLMGAYEQYF
TGTGCCAGCAGCTTAATGGGGGCGTACGAGCAGTACTTC
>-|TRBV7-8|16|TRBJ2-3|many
CASSIVKWLGTDTQYF
TGTGCCAGCAGCATCGTTAAATGGTTGGGCACAGATACGCAGTATTTT
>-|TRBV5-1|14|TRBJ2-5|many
CASSLNRVQETQYF
TGCGCCAGCAGCTTGAACAGGGTTCAAGAGACCCAGTACTTC
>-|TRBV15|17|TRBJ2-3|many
CATSRDSYSGHTDTQYF
TGTGCCACCAGCAGAGATAGTTATTCGGGCCACACAGATACGCAGTATTTT